A single sample gave rise to the 15 T cell receptor beta chains below, sequenced in a study of T cells in Graves' hyperthyroidism and ophthalmopathy. Amplification of TCR beta CDR3 regions used RNA as the template. In the first-round RT-PCR of the TCR CDR3, the HTBI primer set was used. TCRdb independently ran MiXCR on the multiplex PCR reads; one entry per CDR3 protein. The table shows around 580,000 distinct CDR3 sequences, with over 15% occurring only once. The sequencing sample was made of blood. All receptors come from a young woman with Graves' hyperthyroidism.

This chain uses TRBV18 with TRBJ2-7, with D tentatively TRBD1 (6 bases). The CDR3 is made up of 15 amino acids. Germline V gives CDR1 KGHSH, CDR2 LQKENI. The V gene lost 2 bases and the J gene lost 5 bases, with 16 bases spanning the gap. The CDR3 DNA sequence: TGTGCCAGCTCACCAGATACCGGGACAAACAACGAGCAGTACTTC. It is translated as CASSPDTGTNNEQYF.

This clonotype was seen once. The rearrangement links TRBV12-3 or TRBV12-4 to TRBJ1-3; a possible D gene is TRBD1 (6 bases). This CDR3 comprises 15 residues. Trimming pared 5 bases from V and 4 bases from J, leaving 15 bases between. This chain's CDR3 is CASSPRVRGGNTIYF. The CDR3 DNA follows: TGTGCCAGCAGTCCCCGGGTCAGGGGCGGAAACACCATATATTTT.

This clonotype was seen a few times. J is TRBJ2-2 and V is TRBV11-2; possible D gene TRBD2, 6 bases. Deletions cut 3 bases from V and 0 bases from J, with 14 bases between. The CDR3 consists of 17 residues. From germline, CDR1 is SGHAT and CDR2 FQNNGV. CDR3 bases: TGTGCCAGCAGCTTCCCTATGACTAGGACGAACACCGGGGAGCTGTTTTTT. This encodes CASSFPMTRTNTGELFF. Looking up the rest from reference TRBV11-2 and TRBJ2-2 gives the full variable domain: EAGVAQSPRYKIIEKRQSVAFWCNPISGHATLYWYQQILGQGPKLLIQFQNNGVVDDSQLPKDRFSAERLKGVDSTLKIQPAKLEDSAVYLCASSFPMTRTNTGELFFGEGSRLTVL.

This clonotype was detected a few times. This chain links TRBV6-4 with TRBJ1-2; 8 bases line up with TRBD1. The CDR3 has 14 amino acids. The V and J ends lost 0 bases and 10 bases, in that order; junction bases with no gene match: 7. Germline-derived CDR1 and CDR2 are MRHNA and SNTAGT. The CDR3 sequence is CASSDSSGGGIYTF. CDR3 coding DNA: TGTGCCAGCAGTGACTCTTCAGGGGGCGGCATCTACACCTTC.

The gene calls are TRBV4-1 and TRBJ1-4; TRBD1 is a possible D gene (5 bases). Trimming left V 0 bases short and J 8 bases short, with 16 bases between. This CDR3 comprises 16 residues. Germline V gene sequence: CDR1 MGHRA, CDR2 YSYEKL. Written as DNA, the CDR3 is TGCGCCAGCAGCCAAGAAAAGGTTTATCGGGGGGAAAAACTGTTTTTT. This translates into CASSQEKVYRGEKLFF.

This rearrangement joins TRBV6-9 to TRBJ1-1, with 7 bases identical to TRBD1. V dropped 4 bases and J dropped 10; count of bases not matched to a gene: 6. Germline V gene sequence: CDR1 MNHGY, CDR2 SVAAGI. There are 12 residues in the CDR3. This CDR3 is CASSSTGVSAFF. For the CDR3, the DNA is TGTGCCAGCAGTTCAACAGGGGTATCAGCTTTCTTT.

The CDR3 sequence: CASSVRTGNTIYF. The CDR3 coding sequence is TGTGCCAGCAGCGTCAGGACTGGAAACACCATATATTTT. V gene TRBV9 combines with J gene TRBJ1-3, with D unclear. Trimming shortened V by 2 bases and J by 2 bases, and 5 bases separated the two germline ends. This CDR3 has 13 residues. Germline values: CDR1 SGDLS, CDR2 YYNGEE.

In its sample, this clonotype was seen a few times. The chain has TRBV27 and TRBJ2-1; 12 bases fit TRBD2. CDR3 size: 17 residues. V dropped 5 bases and J dropped 4; count of bases not matched to a gene: 9. Germline loops: CDR1 MNHEY, CDR2 SMNVEV (reference sequence). The CDR3 loop is CASSRRSGTSGYNEQFF. For the CDR3, the DNA is TGTGCCAGCAGTCGACGAAGTGGGACTAGCGGGTACAATGAGCAGTTCTTC.

This clonotype came up many times. This sequence joins TRBV7-9 and TRBJ2-7, with 8 positions matching TRBD1. Germline CDR1 SEHNR, CDR2 FQNEAQ (reference sequence). This CDR3 spans 15 amino acids. V was clipped by 5 bases and J by 0 bases; unmatched bases: 6. CDR3 nucleotide sequence: TGTGCCAGCAGCCGGGGACAGGTGAGCTCCTACGAGCAGTACTTC. It yields the protein CASSRGQVSSYEQYF.

The chain is built from TRBV28 and TRBJ1-6; D remains ambiguous. Germline CDR1 is MDHEN and CDR2 is SYDVKM. The CDR3 totals 14 residues. Between the trimmed V and J ends, which lost 6 bases and 7 bases, there was a span of 13 bases. CDR3 residues: CASSPDQENSPLHF. CDR3 sequence (DNA): TGTGCCAGCAGCCCTGATCAGGAAAATTCACCCCTCCACTTT.

Note on this clonotype: It may be a read error: a sequence one base away is much more abundant. The rearrangement uses TRBV20-1 and TRBJ2-6; D may be TRBD1 or TRBD2 (5 bases each). There are 16 residues in the CDR3. Germline assignment: CDR1 DFQATT and CDR2 SNEGSKA (reference sequence). CDR3 nucleotide sequence: TGCAGTGCTAGTGTACATTTGGACTCTGGGGCCCACGTCCTGACTTTC. Its protein product is CSASVHLDSGAHVLTF.

This chain uses TRBV20-1 with TRBJ2-2; D gene unclear. The V end was cut by 0 bases, the J end by 4 bases, with 15 bases between. This CDR3 is built from 16 residues. Germline CDR1 and CDR2: DFQATT and SNEGSKA (reference sequence). DNA for the CDR3: TGCAGTGCTAGAGATCGCCAGCGTACATCCACCGGGGAGCTGTTTTTT. It translates to CSARDRQRTSTGELFF.

The gene calls are TRBV18 and TRBJ1-2; D remains unclear. This CDR3 region has 14 residues. The ends were cut back, 0 bases at V and 2 bases at J, with 7 bases in the middle. CDR1 KGHSH and CDR2 LQKENI come from the germline V gene. The CDR3 DNA reads as TGTGCCAGCTCACCACCATCGACCAACTATGGCTACACCTTC. Translating it yields CASSPPSTNYGYTF.

This chain joins TRBV19 and TRBJ2-1, with 11 positions matching TRBD2. The germline gives CDR1 LNHDA, CDR2 SQIVND (reference sequence). The CDR3 has 16 residues. The trim removed 2 bases at V and 7 bases at J, leaving 7 bases unmatched. CDR3 residues: CASSISGSGGANEQFF. The CDR3 DNA reads TGTGCCAGTAGTATAAGCGGTAGCGGGGGGGCAAATGAGCAGTTCTTC.

This clonotype was counted between two and nine times. The chain uses TRBV6-2 or TRBV6-3 and TRBJ2-1; 8 positions match TRBD2. The V and J ends lost 6 bases and 4 bases, in that order; junction bases with no gene match: 8. The germline gives CDR1 MNHEY, CDR2 SVGEGT. The CDR3 is 15 residues long. Written as DNA, the CDR3 is TGTGCCAGCAGGCGGGGGGCTAGCGCATACAATGAGCAGTTCTTC. Translating gives CASRRGASAYNEQFF.